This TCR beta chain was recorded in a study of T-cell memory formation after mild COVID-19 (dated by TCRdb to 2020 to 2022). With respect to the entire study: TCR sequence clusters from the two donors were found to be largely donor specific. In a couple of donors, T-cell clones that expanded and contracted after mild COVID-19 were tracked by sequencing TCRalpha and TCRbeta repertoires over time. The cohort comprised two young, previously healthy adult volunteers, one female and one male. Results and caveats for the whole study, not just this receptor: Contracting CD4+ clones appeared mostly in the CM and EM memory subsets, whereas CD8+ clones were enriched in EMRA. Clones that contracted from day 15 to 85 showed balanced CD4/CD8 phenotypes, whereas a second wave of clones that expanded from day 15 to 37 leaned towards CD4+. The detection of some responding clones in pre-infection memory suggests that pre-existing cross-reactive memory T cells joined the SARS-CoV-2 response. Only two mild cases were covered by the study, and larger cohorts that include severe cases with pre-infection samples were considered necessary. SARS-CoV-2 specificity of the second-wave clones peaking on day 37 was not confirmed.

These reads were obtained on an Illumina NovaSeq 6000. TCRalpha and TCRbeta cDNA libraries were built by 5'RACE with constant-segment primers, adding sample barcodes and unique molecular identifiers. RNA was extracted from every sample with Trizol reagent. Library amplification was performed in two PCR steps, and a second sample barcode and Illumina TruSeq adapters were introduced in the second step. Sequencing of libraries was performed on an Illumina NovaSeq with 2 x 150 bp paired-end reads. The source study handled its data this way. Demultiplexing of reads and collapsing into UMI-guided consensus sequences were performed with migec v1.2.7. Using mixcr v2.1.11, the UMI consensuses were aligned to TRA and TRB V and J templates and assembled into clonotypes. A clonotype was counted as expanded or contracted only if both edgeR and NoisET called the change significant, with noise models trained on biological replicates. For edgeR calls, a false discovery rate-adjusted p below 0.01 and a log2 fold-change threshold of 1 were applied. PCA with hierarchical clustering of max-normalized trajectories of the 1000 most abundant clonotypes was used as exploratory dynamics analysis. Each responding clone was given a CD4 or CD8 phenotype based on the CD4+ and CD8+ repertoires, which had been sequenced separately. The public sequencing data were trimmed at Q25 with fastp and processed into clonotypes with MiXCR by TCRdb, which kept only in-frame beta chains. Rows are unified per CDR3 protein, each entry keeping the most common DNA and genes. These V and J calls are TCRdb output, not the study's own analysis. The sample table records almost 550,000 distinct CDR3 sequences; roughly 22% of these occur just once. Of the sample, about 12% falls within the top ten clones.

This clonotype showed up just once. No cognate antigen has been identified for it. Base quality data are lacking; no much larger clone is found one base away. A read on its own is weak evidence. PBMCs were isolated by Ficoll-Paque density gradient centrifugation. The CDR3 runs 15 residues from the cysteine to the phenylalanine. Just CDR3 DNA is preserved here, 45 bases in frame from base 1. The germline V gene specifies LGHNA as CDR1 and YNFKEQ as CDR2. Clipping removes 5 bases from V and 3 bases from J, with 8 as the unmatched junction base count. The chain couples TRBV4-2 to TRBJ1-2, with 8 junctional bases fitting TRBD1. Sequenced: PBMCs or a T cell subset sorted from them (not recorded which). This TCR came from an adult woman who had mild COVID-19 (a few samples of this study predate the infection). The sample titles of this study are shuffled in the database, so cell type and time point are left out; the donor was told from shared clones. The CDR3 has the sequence CASSSTTGEDYGYTF. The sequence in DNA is TGTGCCAGCAGCTCGACGACAGGGGAGGACTATGGCTACACCTTC.